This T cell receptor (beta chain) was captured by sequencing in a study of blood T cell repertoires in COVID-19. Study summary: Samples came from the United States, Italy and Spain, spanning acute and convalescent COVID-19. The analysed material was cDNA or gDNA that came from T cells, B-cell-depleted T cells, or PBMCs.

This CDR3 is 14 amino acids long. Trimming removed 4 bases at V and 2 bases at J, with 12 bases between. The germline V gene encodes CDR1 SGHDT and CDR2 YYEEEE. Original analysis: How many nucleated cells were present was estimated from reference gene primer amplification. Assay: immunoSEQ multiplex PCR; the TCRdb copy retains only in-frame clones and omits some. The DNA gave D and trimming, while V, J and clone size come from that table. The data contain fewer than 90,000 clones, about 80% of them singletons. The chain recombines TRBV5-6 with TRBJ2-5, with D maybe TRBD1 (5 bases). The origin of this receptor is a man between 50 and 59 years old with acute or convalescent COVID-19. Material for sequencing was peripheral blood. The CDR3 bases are TGTGCCAGCAGCCGTAGACAGACACAAGAGACCCAGTACTTC. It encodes CASSRRQTQETQYF.